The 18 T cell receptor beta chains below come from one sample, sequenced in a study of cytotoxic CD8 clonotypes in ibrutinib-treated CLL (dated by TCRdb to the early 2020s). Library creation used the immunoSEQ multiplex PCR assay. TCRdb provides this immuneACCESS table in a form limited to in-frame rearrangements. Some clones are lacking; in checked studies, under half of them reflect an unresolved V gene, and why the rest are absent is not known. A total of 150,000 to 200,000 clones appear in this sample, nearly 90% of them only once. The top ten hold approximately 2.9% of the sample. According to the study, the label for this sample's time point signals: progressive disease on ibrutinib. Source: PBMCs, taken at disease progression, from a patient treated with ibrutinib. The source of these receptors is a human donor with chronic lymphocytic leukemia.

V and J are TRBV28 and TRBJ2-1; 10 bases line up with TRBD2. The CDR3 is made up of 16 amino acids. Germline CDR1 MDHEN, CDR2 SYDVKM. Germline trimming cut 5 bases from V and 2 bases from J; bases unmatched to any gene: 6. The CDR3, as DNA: TGTGCCAGCAGTCCGCATCTAGCGGGGGCCTACAATGAGCAGTTCTTC. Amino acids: CASSPHLAGAYNEQFF.

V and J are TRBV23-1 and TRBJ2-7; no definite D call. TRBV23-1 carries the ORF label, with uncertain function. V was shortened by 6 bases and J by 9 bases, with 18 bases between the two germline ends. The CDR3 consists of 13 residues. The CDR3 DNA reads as TGCGCCAGCAGCCGGTTGTCCGAACGGCGGCAGTACTTC. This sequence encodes CASSRLSERRQYF.

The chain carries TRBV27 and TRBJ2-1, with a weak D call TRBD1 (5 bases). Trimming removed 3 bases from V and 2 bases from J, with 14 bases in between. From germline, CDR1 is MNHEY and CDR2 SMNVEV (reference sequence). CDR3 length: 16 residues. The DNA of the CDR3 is TGTGCCAGCAGTTTGTTCGCCAGGGCGGCCTACAATGAGCAGTTCTTC. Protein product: CASSLFARAAYNEQFF.

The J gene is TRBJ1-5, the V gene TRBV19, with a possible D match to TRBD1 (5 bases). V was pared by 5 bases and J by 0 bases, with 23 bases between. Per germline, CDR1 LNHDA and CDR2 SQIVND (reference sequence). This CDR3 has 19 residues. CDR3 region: CASSVSPPGQAYSNQPQHF. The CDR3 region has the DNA TGTGCCAGTAGTGTTTCTCCGCCGGGGCAGGCATATAGCAATCAGCCCCAGCATTTT.

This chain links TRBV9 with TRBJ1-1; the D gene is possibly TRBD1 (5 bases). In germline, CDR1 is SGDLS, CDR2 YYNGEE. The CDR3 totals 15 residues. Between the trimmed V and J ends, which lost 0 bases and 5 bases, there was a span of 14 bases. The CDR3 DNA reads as TGTGCCAGCAGCGTAGCGGTCGGGGGAGGGACTGAAGCTTTCTTT. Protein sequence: CASSVAVGGGTEAFF. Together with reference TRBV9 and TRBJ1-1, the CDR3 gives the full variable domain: DSGVTQTPKHLITATGQRVTLRCSPRSGDLSVYWYQQSLDQGLQFLIQYYNGEERAKGNILERFSAQQFPDLHSELNLSSLELGDSALYFCASSVAVGGGTEAFFGQGTRLTVV.

The CDR3 DNA reads as TGTGCCAGTAGTGGACAGGTAACGAACACCGGGGAGCTGTTTTTT. As protein: CASSGQVTNTGELFF. V and J are TRBV19 and TRBJ2-2; TRBD1 aligns across 7 bases. Trimming cost V 5 bases and J 0 bases; bases outside gene matches: 3. The CDR3 loop spans 15 amino acids. Germline lookup yields CDR1 LNHDA and CDR2 SQIVND (reference sequence).

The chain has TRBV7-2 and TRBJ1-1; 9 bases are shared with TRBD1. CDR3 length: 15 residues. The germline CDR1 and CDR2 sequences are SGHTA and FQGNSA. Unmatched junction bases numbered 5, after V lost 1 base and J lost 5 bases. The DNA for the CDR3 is TGTGCCAGCAGCTTAGTCAGGACAGGGGCGACTGAAGCTTTCTTT. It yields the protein CASSLVRTGATEAFF.

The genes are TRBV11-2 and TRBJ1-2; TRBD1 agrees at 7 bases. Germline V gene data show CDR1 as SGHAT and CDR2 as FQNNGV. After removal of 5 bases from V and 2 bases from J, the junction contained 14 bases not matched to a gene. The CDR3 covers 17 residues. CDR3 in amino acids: CASSVDREYGRNYGYTF. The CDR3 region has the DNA TGTGCCAGCAGCGTTGACAGGGAATATGGTCGGAACTATGGCTACACCTTC.

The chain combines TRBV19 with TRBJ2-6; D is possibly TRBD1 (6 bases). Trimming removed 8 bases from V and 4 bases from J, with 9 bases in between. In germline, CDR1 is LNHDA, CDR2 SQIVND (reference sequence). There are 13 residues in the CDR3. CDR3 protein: CASHRVGANVLTF. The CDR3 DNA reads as TGTGCCAGTCACAGGGTGGGGGCCAACGTCCTGACTTTC.

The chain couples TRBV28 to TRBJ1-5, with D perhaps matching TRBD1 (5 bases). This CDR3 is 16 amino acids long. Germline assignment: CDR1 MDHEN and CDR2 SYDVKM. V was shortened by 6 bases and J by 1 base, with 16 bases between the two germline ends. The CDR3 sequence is CASRKGTLMSNQPQHF. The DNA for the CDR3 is TGTGCCAGCAGGAAGGGGACTCTTATGAGCAATCAGCCCCAGCATTTT.

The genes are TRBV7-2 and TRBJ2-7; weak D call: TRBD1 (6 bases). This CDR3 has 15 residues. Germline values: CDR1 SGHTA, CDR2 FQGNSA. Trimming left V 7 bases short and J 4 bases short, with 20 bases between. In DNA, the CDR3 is TGTGCCAGCACCCCAACAGGCCAGGGGCTTTACGAGCAGTACTTC. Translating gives CASTPTGQGLYEQYF.

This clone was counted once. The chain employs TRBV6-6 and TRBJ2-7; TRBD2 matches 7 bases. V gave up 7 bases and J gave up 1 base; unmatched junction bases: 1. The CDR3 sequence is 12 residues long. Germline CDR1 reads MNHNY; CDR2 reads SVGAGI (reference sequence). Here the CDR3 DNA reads TGTGCCAGCACCGGGGGGTCCTACGAGCAGTACTTC. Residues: CASTGGSYEQYF.

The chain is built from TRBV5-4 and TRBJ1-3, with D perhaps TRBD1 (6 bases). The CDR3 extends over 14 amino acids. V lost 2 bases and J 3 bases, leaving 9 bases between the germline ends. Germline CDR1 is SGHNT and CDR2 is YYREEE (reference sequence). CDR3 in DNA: TGTGCCAGCAGCTTAACAGGGAGTGGAAACACCATATATTTT. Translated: CASSLTGSGNTIYF.

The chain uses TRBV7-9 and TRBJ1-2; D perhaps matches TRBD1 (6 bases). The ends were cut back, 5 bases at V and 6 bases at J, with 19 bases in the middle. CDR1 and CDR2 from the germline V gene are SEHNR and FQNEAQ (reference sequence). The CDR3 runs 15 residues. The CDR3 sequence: CASSPGDTPADGYTF. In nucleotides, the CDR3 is TGTGCCAGCAGCCCCGGGGACACTCCTGCGGATGGCTACACCTTC.

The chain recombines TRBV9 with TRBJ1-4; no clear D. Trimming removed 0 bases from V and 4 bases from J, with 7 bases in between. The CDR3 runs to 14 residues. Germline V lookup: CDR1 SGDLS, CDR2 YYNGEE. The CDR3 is CASSVGGNNEKLFF. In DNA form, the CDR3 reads TGTGCCAGCAGCGTAGGCGGAAATAATGAAAAACTGTTTTTT.

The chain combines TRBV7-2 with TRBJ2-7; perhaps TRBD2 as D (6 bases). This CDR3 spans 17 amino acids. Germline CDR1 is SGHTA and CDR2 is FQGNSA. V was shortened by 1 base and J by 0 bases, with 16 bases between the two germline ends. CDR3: CASSLGLLAFSSYEQYF. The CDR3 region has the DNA TGTGCCAGCAGCTTAGGGTTGCTAGCGTTCAGCTCCTACGAGCAGTACTTC.

This CDR3 reads CASLTLGSPYEQYF. The CDR3 nucleotides are TGTGCCAGCTTAACACTAGGGTCCCCCTACGAGCAGTACTTC. The rearrangement joins TRBV28 to TRBJ2-7; tentatively, D is TRBD2 (5 bases). The V end lost 8 bases, the J end lost 2 bases, and 16 bases lay between the germline ends. The CDR3 is 14 amino acids. Germline V gene sequence: CDR1 MDHEN, CDR2 SYDVKM.

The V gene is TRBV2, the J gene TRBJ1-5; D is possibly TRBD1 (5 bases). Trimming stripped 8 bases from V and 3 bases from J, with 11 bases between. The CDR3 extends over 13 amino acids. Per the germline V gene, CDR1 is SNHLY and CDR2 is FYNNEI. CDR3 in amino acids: CASRDGLNQPQHF. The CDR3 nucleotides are TGTGCCAGCCGGGACGGACTCAATCAGCCCCAGCATTTT.